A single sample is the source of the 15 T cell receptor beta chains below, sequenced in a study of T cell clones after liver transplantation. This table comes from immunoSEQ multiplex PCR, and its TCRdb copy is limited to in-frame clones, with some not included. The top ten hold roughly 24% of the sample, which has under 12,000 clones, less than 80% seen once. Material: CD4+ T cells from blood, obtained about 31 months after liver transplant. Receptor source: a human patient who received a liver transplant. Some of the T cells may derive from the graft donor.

In nucleotides, the CDR3 is TGTGCCAGTAGTAAGTCGACGGGAGGCACTGAAGCTTTCTTT. Translating gives CASSKSTGGTEAFF. This sequence joins TRBV19 and TRBJ1-1, with D unclear. Germline CDR1 and CDR2: LNHDA and SQIVND (reference sequence). This CDR3 is built from 14 residues. The V end was cut by 4 bases, the J end by 4 bases, with 13 bases between.

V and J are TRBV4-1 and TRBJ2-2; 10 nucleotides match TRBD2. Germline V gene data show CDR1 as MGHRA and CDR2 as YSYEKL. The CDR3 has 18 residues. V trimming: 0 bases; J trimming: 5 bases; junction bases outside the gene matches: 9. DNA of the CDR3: TGCGCCAGCAGCCAAGACAAGGCTAGCGGGGGATCTACCGGGGAGCTGTTTTTT. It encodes CASSQDKASGGSTGELFF.

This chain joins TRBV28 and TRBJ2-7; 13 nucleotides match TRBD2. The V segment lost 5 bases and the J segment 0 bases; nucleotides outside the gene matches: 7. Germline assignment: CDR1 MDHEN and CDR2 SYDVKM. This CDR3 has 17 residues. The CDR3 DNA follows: TGTGCCAGCAGTCGACTAGCGGGGGGCCTTAGCTCCTACGAGCAGTACTTC. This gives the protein CASSRLAGGLSSYEQYF.

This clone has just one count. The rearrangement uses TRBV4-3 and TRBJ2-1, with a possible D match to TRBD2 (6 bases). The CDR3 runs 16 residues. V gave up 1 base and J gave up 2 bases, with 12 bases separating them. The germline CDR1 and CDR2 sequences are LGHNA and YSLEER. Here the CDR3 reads CASSQVAEEPYNEQFF. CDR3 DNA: TGCGCCAGCAGCCAAGTAGCGGAGGAACCCTACAATGAGCAGTTCTTC.

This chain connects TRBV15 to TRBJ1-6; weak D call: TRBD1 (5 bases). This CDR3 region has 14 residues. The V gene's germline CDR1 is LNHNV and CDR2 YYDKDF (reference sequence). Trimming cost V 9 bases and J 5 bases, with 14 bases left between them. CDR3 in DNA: TGTGCCACTCAAACCGGGACGGATAATTCACCCCTCCACTTT. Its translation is CATQTGTDNSPLHF. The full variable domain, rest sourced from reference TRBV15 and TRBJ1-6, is DAMVIQNPRYQVTQFGKPVTLSCSQTLNHNVMYWYQQKSSQAPKLLFHYYDKDFNNEADTPDNFQSRRPNTSFCFLDIRSPGLGDTAMYLCATQTGTDNSPLHFGNGTRLTVT.

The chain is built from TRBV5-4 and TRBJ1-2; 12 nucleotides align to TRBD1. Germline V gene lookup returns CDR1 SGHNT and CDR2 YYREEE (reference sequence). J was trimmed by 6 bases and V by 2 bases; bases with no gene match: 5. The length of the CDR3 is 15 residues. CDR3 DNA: TGTGCCAGCAGCTTTGGGACAGGGGGCAGGGATGGCTACACCTTC. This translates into CASSFGTGGRDGYTF.

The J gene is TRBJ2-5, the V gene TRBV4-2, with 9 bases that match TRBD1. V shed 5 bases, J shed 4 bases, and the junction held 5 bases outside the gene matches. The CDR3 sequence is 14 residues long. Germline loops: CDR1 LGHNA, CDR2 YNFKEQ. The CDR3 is CASSLGQGRETQYF. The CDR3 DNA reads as TGTGCCAGCAGCTTGGGACAGGGACGAGAGACCCAGTACTTC.

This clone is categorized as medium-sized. CDR3 residues: CASSQGQGRGTEAFF. CDR3 sequence (DNA): TGTGCCAGCAGCCAAGGCCAGGGAAGGGGCACTGAAGCTTTCTTT. V usage is TRBV4-2 and J usage is TRBJ1-1; the D gene is possibly TRBD1 (5 bases). The germline CDR1 and CDR2 sequences are LGHNA and YNFKEQ. The CDR3 length is 15 residues. The V end lost 1 base, the J end lost 4 bases, and 13 bases lay between the germline ends.

CDR3 in amino acids: CASSLGGNSPLHF. The CDR3 DNA reads TGCGCCAGCAGCTTGGGAGGTAATTCACCCCTCCACTTT. This sequence joins TRBV5-1 and TRBJ1-6; D is unclear. CDR3 length equals 13 residues. The V end lost 0 bases, the J end lost 6 bases, and 4 bases lay between the germline ends. Germline V gives CDR1 SGHRS, CDR2 YFSETQ.

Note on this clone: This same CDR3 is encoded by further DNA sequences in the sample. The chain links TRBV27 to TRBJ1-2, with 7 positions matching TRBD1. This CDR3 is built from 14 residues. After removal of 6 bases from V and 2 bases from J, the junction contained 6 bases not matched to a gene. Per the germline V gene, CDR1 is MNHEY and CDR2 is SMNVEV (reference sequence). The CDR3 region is CASSPGGQNYGYTF. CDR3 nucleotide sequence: TGTGCCAGCAGCCCAGGGGGGCAAAACTATGGCTACACCTTC.

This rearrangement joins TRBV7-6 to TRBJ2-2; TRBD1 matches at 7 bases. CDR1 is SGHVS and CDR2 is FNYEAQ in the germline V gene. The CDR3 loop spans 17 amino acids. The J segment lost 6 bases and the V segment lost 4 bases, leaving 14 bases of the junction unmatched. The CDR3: CASSSPLEGGRAGELFF. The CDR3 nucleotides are TGTGCCAGCAGCTCGCCCCTTGAAGGGGGCAGGGCCGGGGAGCTGTTTTTT.

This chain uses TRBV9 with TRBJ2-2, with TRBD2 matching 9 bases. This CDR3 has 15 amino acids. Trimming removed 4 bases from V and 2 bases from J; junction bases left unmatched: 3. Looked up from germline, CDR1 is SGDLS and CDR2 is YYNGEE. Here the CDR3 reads CASSSGLANTGELFF. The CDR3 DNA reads TGTGCCAGCAGCTCGGGACTAGCTAACACCGGGGAGCTGTTTTTT.

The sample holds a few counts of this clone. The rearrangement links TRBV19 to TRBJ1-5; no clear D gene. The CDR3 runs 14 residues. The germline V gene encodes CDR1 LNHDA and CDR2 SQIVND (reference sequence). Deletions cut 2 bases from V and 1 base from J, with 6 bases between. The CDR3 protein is CASSIYGSNQPQHF. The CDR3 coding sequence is TGTGCCAGTAGTATATATGGGAGCAATCAGCCCCAGCATTTT.

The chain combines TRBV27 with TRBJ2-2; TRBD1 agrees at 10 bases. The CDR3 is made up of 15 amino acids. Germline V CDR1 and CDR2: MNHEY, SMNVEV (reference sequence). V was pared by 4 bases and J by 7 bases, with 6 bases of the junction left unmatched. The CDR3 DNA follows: TGTGCCAGCAGTTCCCGACAGGGGGCGGGCGGGGAGCTGTTTTTT. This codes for CASSSRQGAGGELFF.

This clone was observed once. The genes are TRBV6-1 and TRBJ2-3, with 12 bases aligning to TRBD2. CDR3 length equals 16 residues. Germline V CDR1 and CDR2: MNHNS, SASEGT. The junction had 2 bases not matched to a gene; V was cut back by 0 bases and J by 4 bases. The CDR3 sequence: CASSEALAGGPDTQYF. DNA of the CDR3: TGTGCCAGCAGTGAAGCGCTAGCGGGAGGGCCAGATACGCAGTATTTT.